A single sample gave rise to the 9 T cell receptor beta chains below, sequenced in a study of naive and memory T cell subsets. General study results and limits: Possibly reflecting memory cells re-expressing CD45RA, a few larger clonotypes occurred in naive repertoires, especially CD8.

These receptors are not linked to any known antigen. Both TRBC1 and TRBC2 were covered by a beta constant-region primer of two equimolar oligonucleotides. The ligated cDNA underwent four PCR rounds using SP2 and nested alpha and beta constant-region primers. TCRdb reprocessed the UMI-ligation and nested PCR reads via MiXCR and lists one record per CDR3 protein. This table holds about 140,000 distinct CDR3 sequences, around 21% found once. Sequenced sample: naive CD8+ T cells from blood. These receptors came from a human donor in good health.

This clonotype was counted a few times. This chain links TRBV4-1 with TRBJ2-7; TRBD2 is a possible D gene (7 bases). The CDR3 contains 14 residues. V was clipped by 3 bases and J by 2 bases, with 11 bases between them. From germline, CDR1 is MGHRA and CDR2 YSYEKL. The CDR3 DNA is TGCGCCAGCAGCCACCGGCGGGGGCCCTACGAGCAGTACTTC. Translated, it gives CASSHRRGPYEQYF.

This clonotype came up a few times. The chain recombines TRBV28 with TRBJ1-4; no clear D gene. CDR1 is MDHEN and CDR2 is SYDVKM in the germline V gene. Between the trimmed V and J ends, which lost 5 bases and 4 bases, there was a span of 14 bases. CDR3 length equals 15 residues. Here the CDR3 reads CASSPVRVRNEKLFF. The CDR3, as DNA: TGTGCCAGCAGTCCCGTCCGGGTTCGTAATGAAAAACTGTTTTTT.

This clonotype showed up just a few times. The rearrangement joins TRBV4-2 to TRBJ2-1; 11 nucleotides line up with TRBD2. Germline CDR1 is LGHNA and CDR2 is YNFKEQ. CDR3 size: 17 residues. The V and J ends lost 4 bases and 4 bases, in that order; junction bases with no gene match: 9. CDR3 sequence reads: CASSPFPGLAAYNEQFF. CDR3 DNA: TGTGCCAGCAGCCCTTTCCCGGGACTAGCGGCGTACAATGAGCAGTTCTTC.

CDR3 residues: CASSVAEGGSRFYEQYF. DNA for the CDR3: TGTGCCAGCAGCGTAGCCGAGGGCGGGAGCAGGTTCTACGAGCAGTACTTC. The J gene is TRBJ2-7, the V gene TRBV9, with TRBD2 matching over 7 bases. The V gene's germline CDR1 is SGDLS and CDR2 YYNGEE. CDR3 size: 17 residues. The trim removed 0 bases at V and 3 bases at J, leaving 12 bases unmatched. The full variable domain, in which reference TRBV9 and TRBJ2-7 provide the parts outside the CDR3, is DSGVTQTPKHLITATGQRVTLRCSPRSGDLSVYWYQQSLDQGLQFLIQYYNGEERAKGNILERFSAQQFPDLHSELNLSSLELGDSALYFCASSVAEGGSRFYEQYFGPGTRLTVT.

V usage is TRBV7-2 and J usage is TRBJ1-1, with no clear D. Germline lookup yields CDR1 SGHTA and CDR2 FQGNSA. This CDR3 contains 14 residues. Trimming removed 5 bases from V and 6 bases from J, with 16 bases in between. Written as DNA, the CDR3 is TGTGCCAGCAGCACAGATGTGGGTTGGGCTGAAGCTTTCTTT. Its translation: CASSTDVGWAEAFF.

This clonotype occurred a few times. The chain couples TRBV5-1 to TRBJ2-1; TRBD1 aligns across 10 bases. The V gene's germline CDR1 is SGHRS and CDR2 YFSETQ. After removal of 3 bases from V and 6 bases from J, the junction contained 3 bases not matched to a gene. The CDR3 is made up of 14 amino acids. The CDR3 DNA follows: TGCGCCAGCAGCTCAGGGACAGGGGCCAATGAGCAGTTCTTC. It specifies CASSSGTGANEQFF. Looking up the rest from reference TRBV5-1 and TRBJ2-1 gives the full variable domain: KAGVTQTPRYLIKTRGQQVTLSCSPISGHRSVSWYQQTPGQGLQFLFEYFSETQRNKGNFPGRFSGRQFSNSRSEMNVSTLELGDSALYLCASSSGTGANEQFFGPGTRLTVL.

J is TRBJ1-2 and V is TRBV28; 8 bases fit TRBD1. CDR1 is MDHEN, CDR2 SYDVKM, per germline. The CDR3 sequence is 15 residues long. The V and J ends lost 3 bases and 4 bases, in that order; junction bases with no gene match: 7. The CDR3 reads CASSLSGQGPYGYTF. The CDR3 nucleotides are TGTGCCAGCAGTTTGTCCGGACAGGGTCCCTATGGCTACACCTTC.

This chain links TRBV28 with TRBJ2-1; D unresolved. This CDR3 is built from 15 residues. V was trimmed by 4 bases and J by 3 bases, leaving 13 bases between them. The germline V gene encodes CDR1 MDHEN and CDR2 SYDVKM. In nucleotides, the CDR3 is TGTGCCAGCAGTTCATATAGTGGCGTCTACAATGAGCAGTTCTTC. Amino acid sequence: CASSSYSGVYNEQFF.

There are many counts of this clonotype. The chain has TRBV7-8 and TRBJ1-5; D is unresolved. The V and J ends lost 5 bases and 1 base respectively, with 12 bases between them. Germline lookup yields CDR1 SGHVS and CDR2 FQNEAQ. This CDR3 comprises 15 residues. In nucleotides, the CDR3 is TGTGCCAGCAGCCGAACAACGGAGAGCAATCAGCCCCAGCATTTT. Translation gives CASSRTTESNQPQHF.